This T cell receptor (beta chain) was sequenced in a study of blood T cell repertoires in COVID-19. On the study more broadly: Both acute and convalescent COVID-19 samples were obtained from the United States, Italy and Spain. Nucleic acid was either cDNA or gDNA, and it came from T cells, B-cell-depleted T cells, or PBMCs.

As originally analysed: The authors estimated nucleated cell counts from reference gene primer amplification. TCRdb keeps only in-frame clones here, not all; method: immunoSEQ multiplex PCR. For V, J and clone size, that table is used; D and trimming come from the DNA. The table has about 89,000 clones, around 90% seen once. This clone was seen more than once but under ten times. The CDR3 has 13 residues. Germline CDR1 MRHNA, CDR2 SNTAGT. The germline V and J ends were trimmed by 6 bases and 10 bases, with 13 bases remaining between them. V usage is TRBV6-4 and J usage is TRBJ1-6; perhaps TRBD1 as D (6 bases). The sequenced sample consisted of peripheral blood. This sequence originates from a male donor with acute or convalescent COVID-19. In nucleotides, the CDR3 is TGTGCCAGCAGCGAAACAGGGTTCTCACCCCTCCACTTT. Encoded protein: CASSETGFSPLHF.